A selection of T cell receptor beta chains follows, all from one sample in a study of blood T cell repertoires in COVID-19. Measured with immunoSEQ multiplex PCR; TCRdb has only the in-frame clones, and not every one. The data hold about 200,000 clones, with approximately 80% observed a single time. Sequencing used peripheral blood. These receptors all stem from a human donor in a cohort sampled during active COVID-19. Both conserved end residues are part of each CDR3. Each record gives: D gene, J gene, V gene, clone size, CDR3 protein. D genes are given only for firm matches. Some rows have no size entry. The others give once, few or many, or a class for an expanded clone.

D gene: -
J gene: TRBJ2-6
V gene: TRBV18
clone size: -
CDR3 protein: CASSSDTGANVLTF

D gene: TRBD2
J gene: TRBJ2-1
V gene: TRBV7-2
clone size: -
CDR3 protein: CASSSAGTTYNEQFF

D gene: -
J gene: TRBJ2-3
V gene: TRBV19
clone size: -
CDR3 protein: CASSRGRGTDTQYF

D gene: -
J gene: TRBJ2-3
V gene: TRBV12-5
clone size: -
CDR3 protein: CASGFTEAGSTDTQYF

D gene: TRBD2
J gene: TRBJ2-5
V gene: TRBV19
clone size: -
CDR3 protein: CASRLAEGTQYF

D gene: -
J gene: TRBJ1-4
V gene: TRBV7-2
clone size: -
CDR3 protein: CASSTAGVNEKLFF

D gene: -
J gene: TRBJ1-1
V gene: TRBV7-9
clone size: few
CDR3 protein: CASSLGQYPDTEAFF

D gene: -
J gene: TRBJ2-3
V gene: TRBV2
clone size: -
CDR3 protein: CASREGTRTDTQYF

D gene: -
J gene: TRBJ2-1
V gene: TRBV4-1
clone size: -
CDR3 protein: CASSHRRRDEQFF

D gene: -
J gene: TRBJ2-1
V gene: TRBV7-2
clone size: -
CDR3 protein: CASSLVRSRNNEQFF

D gene: -
J gene: TRBJ1-1
V gene: TRBV7-2
clone size: -
CDR3 protein: CASSLGRGLAEAFF

D gene: -
J gene: TRBJ1-3
V gene: TRBV11-2
clone size: once
CDR3 protein: CASSLVSGNTIYF

D gene: TRBD1
J gene: TRBJ2-2
V gene: TRBV7-2
clone size: few
CDR3 protein: CASSFGTGSTGELFF

D gene: TRBD2
J gene: TRBJ2-1
V gene: TRBV29-1
clone size: -
CDR3 protein: CSVGVAGGPSEQFF

D gene: -
J gene: TRBJ1-1
V gene: TRBV2
clone size: -
CDR3 protein: CATSKEAEEYTEAFF

D gene: -
J gene: TRBJ2-1
V gene: TRBV11-1
clone size: -
CDR3 protein: CASSLGPGDEQFF

D gene: TRBD1
J gene: TRBJ2-7
V gene: TRBV2
clone size: -
CDR3 protein: CATSRTGISYEQYF

D gene: -
J gene: TRBJ1-1
V gene: TRBV9
clone size: -
CDR3 protein: CASSVQSGGDTEAFF

D gene: -
J gene: TRBJ2-2
V gene: TRBV5-1
clone size: -
CDR3 protein: CASSLDRDTGELFF

D gene: -
J gene: TRBJ2-7
V gene: TRBV7-8
clone size: few
CDR3 protein: CASSSYRGGAYEQYF

D gene: TRBD1
J gene: TRBJ1-5
V gene: TRBV10-2
clone size: many
CDR3 protein: CASSESEGGFNQPQHF

D gene: TRBD1
J gene: TRBJ1-5
V gene: TRBV6-1
clone size: few
CDR3 protein: CASSETGGPNQPQHF

D gene: TRBD1
J gene: TRBJ2-7
V gene: TRBV11-1
clone size: -
CDR3 protein: CASSPGTVPYEQYF

D gene: -
J gene: TRBJ2-6
V gene: TRBV29-1
clone size: many
CDR3 protein: CSVVRRVAGANVLTF

D gene: -
J gene: TRBJ1-5
V gene: TRBV10-3
clone size: -
CDR3 protein: CAISESRGNNQPQHF

D gene: -
J gene: TRBJ1-1
V gene: TRBV29-1
clone size: -
CDR3 protein: CSPGGAIGNTEAFF

D gene: -
J gene: TRBJ1-1
V gene: TRBV3-1/TRBV3-2
clone size: -
CDR3 protein: CASSFNLNTEAFF

D gene: TRBD1
J gene: TRBJ1-5
V gene: TRBV2
clone size: -
CDR3 protein: CASSGTGEGTGNQPQHF

D gene: TRBD1
J gene: TRBJ1-1
V gene: TRBV7-9
clone size: -
CDR3 protein: CASSYTGGRTEAFF

D gene: TRBD1
J gene: TRBJ1-3
V gene: TRBV7-2
clone size: -
CDR3 protein: CASSFRTGPSGNTIYF

D gene: TRBD2
J gene: TRBJ2-5
V gene: TRBV4-1
clone size: -
CDR3 protein: CASSQGGGRGQETQYF

D gene: -
J gene: TRBJ2-6
V gene: TRBV5-1
clone size: few
CDR3 protein: CASSYRTAGANVLTF

D gene: TRBD1
J gene: TRBJ2-7
V gene: TRBV4-3
clone size: once
CDR3 protein: CASSQDRGGTGHEQYF

D gene: -
J gene: TRBJ2-5
V gene: TRBV3-1/TRBV3-2
clone size: -
CDR3 protein: CASSQGWSGPQETQYF

D gene: TRBD2
J gene: TRBJ2-2
V gene: TRBV12-5
clone size: many
CDR3 protein: CASGLGYGTSGSGSTGELFF

D gene: TRBD1
J gene: TRBJ1-6
V gene: TRBV5-1
clone size: -
CDR3 protein: CASSFGQGGNSPLHF

D gene: -
J gene: TRBJ2-2
V gene: TRBV6-6
clone size: -
CDR3 protein: CASSPTRANTGELFF

D gene: TRBD1
J gene: TRBJ2-1
V gene: TRBV13
clone size: -
CDR3 protein: CASSLRDRVLIWDNEQFF

D gene: -
J gene: TRBJ1-1
V gene: TRBV6-5
clone size: once
CDR3 protein: CASRGDLRRGTEAFF

D gene: -
J gene: TRBJ1-1
V gene: TRBV21-1
clone size: -
CDR3 protein: CASSKDTQSGKGPWVAEAFF

D gene: TRBD1
J gene: TRBJ1-4
V gene: TRBV20-1
clone size: few
CDR3 protein: CSASGDRLREKLFF

D gene: TRBD1
J gene: TRBJ1-1
V gene: TRBV7-2
clone size: -
CDR3 protein: CASSSTRGTGVTEAFF

D gene: -
J gene: TRBJ1-5
V gene: TRBV20-1
clone size: -
CDR3 protein: CSASFYGSAQPQHF

D gene: -
J gene: TRBJ1-1
V gene: TRBV18
clone size: -
CDR3 protein: CASLLEVGTEAFF

D gene: TRBD1
J gene: TRBJ2-3
V gene: TRBV5-4
clone size: -
CDR3 protein: CASSPRDRSTDTQYF